These 26 T cell receptor beta chains came from one sample sequenced in a study of regulatory T cells in long-lasting Graves disease. To make TCR beta libraries, researchers used iRepertoire HTBI primers and Arm-PCR of CDR3 regions. TCRdb analysed the multiplex PCR reads with MiXCR anew, one entry per CDR3 protein. The top ten clones hold about 11% of a sample with 550,000 to 650,000 distinct CDR3 sequences, about 16% of them seen once. Time point in this sample: newly diagnosed GD, antithyroid drugs for less than 3 months. RNA extracted from PBMCs served as the sequencing template. A further study also used this sample, focusing on T cells in Graves' hyperthyroidism and ophthalmopathy.

Sequences were derived from peripheral blood mononuclear cells (PBMCs), sampled at new diagnosis, from a patient treated with antithyroid drugs. The origin of the receptors is a man aged 18 to 30 with Graves disease.

There are many counts of this clonotype. This chain uses TRBV28 with TRBJ2-3, with D perhaps given as TRBD1 or TRBD2 (5 bases each). The V end lost 7 bases, the J end lost 3 bases, and 17 bases lay between the germline ends. The CDR3 is made up of 15 amino acids. Germline V gene data show CDR1 as MDHEN and CDR2 as SYDVKM. The CDR3 DNA reads TGTGCCAGCACCTTCCGGGGACGCCAAACAGATACGCAGTATTTT. This encodes CASTFRGRQTDTQYF.

This clonotype was counted at least ten times. V usage is TRBV5-4 and J usage is TRBJ2-3, with D maybe TRBD1 (5 bases). V lost 0 bases to trimming and J lost 5 bases, with 10 bases between them. CDR1 and CDR2 (germline): SGHNT, YYREEE (reference sequence). The CDR3 covers 14 residues. CDR3 in amino acids: CASSLEGKQDTQYF. For the CDR3, the DNA is TGTGCCAGCAGCTTGGAGGGGAAACAAGATACGCAGTATTTT.

This clonotype was recorded a few times. The chain employs TRBV27 and TRBJ2-5; tentatively, D is TRBD2 (5 bases). The germline CDR1 and CDR2 sequences are MNHEY and SMNVEV (reference sequence). The CDR3 has 16 residues. Trimming removed 4 bases at V and 4 bases at J, with 19 bases between. The CDR3 nucleotides are TGTGCCAGCAGTTCGCGTTGGACGGAGGCCCCAGAGACCCAGTACTTC. Protein: CASSSRWTEAPETQYF.

The chain has TRBV7-9 and TRBJ2-1; D possibly uses TRBD1 or TRBD2 (5 bases each). V was cut by 6 bases and J by 5 bases, with 17 bases left in between. The CDR3 contains 15 residues. Looked up from germline, CDR1 is SEHNR and CDR2 is FQNEAQ (reference sequence). The DNA for the CDR3 is TGTGCCAGCAGGGGGCCGGGACCCAAGCACAATGAGCAGTTCTTC. The encoded protein is CASRGPGPKHNEQFF.

In this sample, this clonotype turned up a few times. The rearrangement uses TRBV6-1 and TRBJ2-2; D tentatively reads TRBD1 or TRBD2 (6 bases each). This CDR3 spans 15 amino acids. CDR1 is MNHNS, CDR2 SASEGT, per germline. V lost 5 bases to trimming and J lost 3 bases, with 13 bases between them. In DNA form, the CDR3 reads TGTGCCAGCAGTCGGGGGCGTCTCGACACCGGGGAGCTGTTTTTT. This sequence encodes CASSRGRLDTGELFF.

This clonotype came up many times. The chain has TRBV12-5 and TRBJ2-1; TRBD1 or TRBD2 may be the D gene (5 bases each). CDR1 is LGHNT and CDR2 is FRNRAP in the germline V gene. Trimming removed 6 bases from V and 3 bases from J, with 18 bases in between. The CDR3 runs 16 residues. CDR3 amino acids: CASGFNPGPGYNEQFF. The CDR3 DNA sequence: TGTGCTAGTGGCTTCAATCCGGGACCCGGCTACAATGAGCAGTTCTTC.

This clonotype showed up just a few times. The chain joins TRBV4-1 to TRBJ1-5; 7 bases line up with TRBD1. Per germline, CDR1 MGHRA and CDR2 YSYEKL. Losses at the gene ends were 1 base for V and 4 bases for J; bases not matched to a gene: 4. The CDR3 totals 15 residues. The CDR3 spells CASSQGDRRNQPQHF. CDR3 nucleotides: TGCGCCAGCAGCCAAGGGGACAGAAGGAATCAGCCCCAGCATTTT.

This clonotype was seen many times. The rearrangement links TRBV28 to TRBJ1-6; no reliable D call. Germline V gives CDR1 MDHEN, CDR2 SYDVKM. CDR3 length: 16 amino acids. The V end lost 9 bases, the J end lost 3 bases, and 18 bases lay between the germline ends. In DNA, the CDR3 is TGTGCCAGTCGTTCCCCTGGAACACTCTATAATTCACCCCTCCACTTT. It translates to CASRSPGTLYNSPLHF.

Ten or more counts support this clonotype. The gene calls are TRBV12-3 or TRBV12-4 and TRBJ2-1, with 12 positions matching TRBD2. CDR3 length: 19 residues. Unmatched junction bases numbered 17, after V lost 4 bases and J lost 7 bases. As DNA, the CDR3 is TGTGCCAGCAGTTCCCGACTAGCGGGAGTGTCATTATCAGGGAATGAGCAGTTCTTC. Translated, it gives CASSSRLAGVSLSGNEQFF.

CDR3 nucleotide sequence: TGTGCCAGTAGTATAACAGGGATTAACTATGGCTACACCTTC. Translated: CASSITGINYGYTF. The rearrangement links TRBV19 to TRBJ1-2; D perhaps matches TRBD1 (6 bases). The V gene's germline CDR1 is LNHDA and CDR2 SQIVND (reference sequence). CDR3 length: 14 residues. Trimming cost V 2 bases and J 1 base, with 8 bases left between them.

Only a few counts were recorded for this clonotype. The genes are TRBV20-1 and TRBJ2-7, with TRBD2 matching over 12 bases. J gave up 6 bases and V 6 bases, and 12 bases lay outside the gene matches. Germline-derived CDR1 and CDR2 are DFQATT and SNEGSKA (reference sequence). CDR3 length: 15 residues. CDR3 loop: CSALKASGRAGEQYF. Here the CDR3 DNA reads TGCAGTGCGTTAAAGGCTAGCGGGAGGGCAGGCGAGCAGTACTTC.

This chain connects TRBV4-1 to TRBJ1-4, with 8 bases that match TRBD1. The ends lost 5 bases at V and 1 base at J; junction bases unmatched: 6. The CDR3 covers 16 residues. The germline CDR1 and CDR2 sequences are MGHRA and YSYEKL. CDR3 sequence: CASSTDRDLTNEKLFF. CDR3 bases: TGCGCCAGCAGCACGGACAGGGACTTAACTAATGAAAAACTGTTTTTT.

In its sample, this clonotype was seen many times. The chain has TRBV10-3 and TRBJ2-7; D is uncertain. Trimming left V 0 bases short and J 4 bases short, with 7 bases between. Germline loops: CDR1 ENHRY, CDR2 SYGVKD. The CDR3 loop spans 13 amino acids. DNA for the CDR3: TGTGCCATCAGTGAGTCGAACCCGTACGAGCAGTACTTC. This gives the protein CAISESNPYEQYF.

In its sample, this clonotype was seen many times. The chain is built from TRBV30 and TRBJ2-1, with 10 positions matching TRBD2. The CDR3 consists of 15 residues. Losses at the gene ends were 5 bases for V and 6 bases for J; bases not matched to a gene: 10. Germline loops: CDR1 GTSNPN, CDR2 SVGIG (reference sequence). The CDR3, as DNA: TGTGCCTGGGGAGCTAGCGGGAGAGGTGCCAATGAGCAGTTCTTC. This gives the protein CAWGASGRGANEQFF. Together with reference TRBV30 and TRBJ2-1, the CDR3 gives the full variable domain: SQTIHQWPATLVQPVGSPLSLECTVEGTSNPNLYWYRQAAGRGLQLLFYSVGIGQISSEVPQNLSASRPQDRQFILSSKKLLLSDSGFYLCAWGASGRGANEQFFGPGTRLTVL.

To note about this clonotype: A far larger clone is a single base away, which makes a read error likely. This rearrangement joins TRBV12-3 or TRBV12-4 to TRBJ2-7, with 7 bases identical to TRBD1. J lost 2 bases, V lost 1 base, and 2 bases had no gene match. The CDR3 length is 14 residues. The CDR3 sequence: CASSLDGTAYEQYF. DNA for the CDR3: TGTGCCAGCAGTTTAGACGGGACAGCCTACGAGCAGTACTTC.

This clonotype occurred many times. The chain carries TRBV12-3 or TRBV12-4 and TRBJ2-5, with D perhaps matching TRBD2 (6 bases). CDR3 length equals 13 residues. The germline V and J ends were trimmed by 8 bases and 3 bases, with 13 bases remaining between them. Here the CDR3 reads CASAVAGKETQYF. DNA of the CDR3: TGTGCCAGCGCCGTGGCGGGGAAAGAGACCCAGTACTTC.

This clonotype was picked up many times. The gene calls are TRBV3-1 and TRBJ1-1; possible D gene TRBD1, 5 bases. CDR1 LGHDT and CDR2 YNNKEL come from the germline V gene (reference sequence). V dropped 1 base and J dropped 1 base, with 7 bases sitting between them. The CDR3 covers 14 residues. The CDR3, as DNA: TGTGCCAGCAGCCAAGTCACAGGGAACACTGAAGCTTTCTTT. It specifies CASSQVTGNTEAFF.

This clonotype came up a few times. The chain joins TRBV7-9 to TRBJ2-5; D unresolved. Deletions cut 6 bases from V and 1 base from J, with 6 bases between. The CDR3 has 12 residues. Germline lookup yields CDR1 SEHNR and CDR2 FQNEAQ (reference sequence). CDR3 nucleotide sequence: TGTGCCAGCAGGGGATTCCAAGAGACCCAGTACTTC. Translation gives CASRGFQETQYF.

This clonotype was counted ten times or more. The rearrangement uses TRBV20-1 and TRBJ1-2; weak D call: TRBD1 (5 bases). CDR3 size: 13 residues. Per the germline V gene, CDR1 is DFQATT and CDR2 is SNEGSKA (reference sequence). Deletions cut 6 bases from V and 5 bases from J, with 16 bases between. The DNA for the CDR3 is TGCAGTGCCAGCATAGGGGACTCGTATGGCTACACCTTC. The encoded protein is CSASIGDSYGYTF.

This clonotype was seen ten or more times. CDR3 DNA sequence: TGTGCCAGCAGCTCCTCGGGGGTGAATGAGCAGTTCTTC. Its protein product is CASSSSGVNEQFF. The rearrangement links TRBV11-3 to TRBJ2-1; D is perhaps TRBD2 (6 bases). Germline CDR1 is SGHNT and CDR2 is YENEEA. The CDR3 covers 13 residues. Trimming cost V 4 bases and J 7 bases, with 11 bases left between them.

The chain has TRBV29-1 and TRBJ1-3; no firm D call. V dropped 0 bases and J dropped 4 bases, with 7 bases sitting between them. Germline V CDR1 and CDR2: SQVTM, ANQGSEA. The CDR3 is 13 amino acids. DNA of the CDR3: TGCAGCGTTGAAGAGGGTTACGGAAACACCATATATTTT. Translation: CSVEEGYGNTIYF.

A few counts support this clonotype. The gene calls are TRBV7-2 and TRBJ2-2; the match to TRBD1 covers 9 bases. After removal of 2 bases from V and 4 bases from J, the junction contained 5 bases not matched to a gene. The CDR3 is 16 residues long. CDR1 is SGHTA and CDR2 is FQGNSA in the germline V gene. Here the CDR3 reads CASSLYGTGTTGELFF. CDR3 in DNA: TGTGCCAGCAGCTTATATGGGACAGGGACCACCGGGGAGCTGTTTTTT.

This clonotype was counted between two and nine times. A much larger clone differs by one base, so this may be a read error. V and J are TRBV18 and TRBJ2-3; D is unclear. The CDR3 sequence is 13 residues long. Germline V gene data show CDR1 as KGHSH and CDR2 as LQKENI. The CDR3 nucleotides are TGTGCCATCTCACCATCCAGCAGAGATACGCAGTATTTT. Translated: CAISPSSRDTQYF.

This chain uses TRBV19 with TRBJ2-1; TRBD2 agrees at 12 bases. The junction had 9 bases not matched to a gene; V was cut back by 3 bases and J by 15 bases. The germline V gene encodes CDR1 LNHDA and CDR2 SQIVND (reference sequence). The CDR3 spans 14 residues. The CDR3 sequence is CASSMARLAGVTFF. CDR3 coding DNA: TGTGCCAGTAGTATGGCCAGACTAGCGGGAGTAACGTTCTTC.

This clonotype was recorded at least ten times. This chain uses TRBV27 with TRBJ1-2; 9 bases fit TRBD1. Germline-derived CDR1 and CDR2 are MNHEY and SMNVEV (reference sequence). The CDR3 sequence is 16 residues long. V shed 0 bases and J 2 bases; nucleotides not matched to a gene: 4. The CDR3 here is CASSLSGTGSNYGYTF. DNA of the CDR3: TGTGCCAGCAGTTTATCCGGGACAGGGAGCAACTATGGCTACACCTTC.

This clonotype has ten or more counts. The chain combines TRBV11-2 with TRBJ2-7, with D perhaps matching TRBD2 (5 bases). With 5 bases removed from V and 6 bases from J, the gap between germline ends came to 20 bases. The germline gives CDR1 SGHAT, CDR2 FQNNGV. This CDR3 has 15 residues. The CDR3, as DNA: TGTGCCAGCAGCGCACCCCATCGAGGGTTTGGCGAGCAGTACTTC. This sequence encodes CASSAPHRGFGEQYF. Filled out from reference TRBV11-2 and TRBJ2-7, the complete variable domain reads EAGVAQSPRYKIIEKRQSVAFWCNPISGHATLYWYQQILGQGPKLLIQFQNNGVVDDSQLPKDRFSAERLKGVDSTLKIQPAKLEDSAVYLCASSAPHRGFGEQYFGPGTRLTVT.